Listed below are T cell receptor beta chains from one sample, sequenced in a study of blood T cells in healthy people across ages. TCRdb recomputed calls from the 5' RACE reads with MiXCR, one row per CDR3 protein. The sample lists about 680,000 distinct CDR3 sequences; about 52% were seen once. The material sequenced was blood. These receptors were taken from a woman aged 55 to 70 in good health. Both conserved end residues are trimmed from each CDR3. Clone size is not always given. Where it is, it says once, few, many or a class for expanded clones.

length	V	J	size	CDR3
13	TRBV6-6	TRBJ1-5	.	ASTYGGEGNQPQH
15	TRBV13	TRBJ1-1	.	ASSLQGTGRWDTEAF
13	TRBV30	TRBJ2-7	.	AWSGGTSGGYEQY
12	TRBV12-3/TRBV12-4	TRBJ1-2	.	ASSLTGQDYGYT
10	TRBV6-2/TRBV6-3	TRBJ2-1	.	ASRSYMSEQF
12	TRBV4-2	TRBJ1-2	many	ASSQEAANYGYT
14	TRBV4-3	TRBJ2-1	few	ASSQTSGSDYNEQF
13	TRBV20-1	TRBJ2-7	.	SASLFSGSIHEQY
10	TRBV2	TRBJ2-7	.	AGGTSGRNKY
12	TRBV20-1	TRBJ2-3	few	SACLADRTDTQY
15	TRBV2	TRBJ2-3	many	ASSEGFGLARTDTQY
9	TRBV3-1	TRBJ2-5	.	ASSQGQEQY
15	TRBV6-2/TRBV6-3	TRBJ2-3	.	ASSYGGLAGGKDTQY
13	TRBV7-2	TRBJ1-2	few	ASSLDRVTNYGYT
13	TRBV18	TRBJ2-1	once	ASSPFGTGVVEQF
14	TRBV4-2	TRBJ2-1	many	ASSPRLAGGWNEQF
11	TRBV10-3	TRBJ2-7	many	AIRGTGPYEQY
15	TRBV6-1	TRBJ1-6	.	ASSRDRGWSYNSPLH
10	TRBV11-3	TRBJ1-6	.	ASSDGDSPLH
9	TRBV20-1	TRBJ2-5	.	SAQDRFEQY
13	TRBV28	TRBJ2-1	.	ASSLRGRGPNEQF
13	TRBV5-1	TRBJ2-5	.	ASSLAGRLQETQY
13	TRBV20-1	TRBJ1-1	many	SARGGAGAVTEAF
13	TRBV7-2	TRBJ2-6	few	ASSFEGSGANVLT
13	TRBV6-2/TRBV6-3	TRBJ2-1	few	ASSYRAGGPNEQF
12	TRBV4-2	TRBJ1-4	few	ASSPDGNNEKLF
13	TRBV9	TRBJ2-1	few	ASSPAGTSYNEQF
12	TRBV5-6	TRBJ2-1	.	ASSSTGSSGEQF
13	TRBV7-3	TRBJ2-3	.	ASSLTGGPRDTQY
12	TRBV10-3	TRBJ2-5	.	AISDGREGETQY
10	TRBV9	TRBJ1-1	once	ASSVGDREAF